Each of the 10 T cell receptor beta chains below was sequenced from the same sample in a study of metastatic and nonmetastatic thyroid tumors. TCRdb re-clonotyped the PCR reads through MiXCR. The profile covers roughly 30,000 clones, with 3.7% appearing a single time and approximately 3% taken by the ten largest. No treatment of any kind had been given to any patient before thyroid surgery. The sample comprised blood. The receptors shown here come from a male donor with papillary thyroid cancer or a benign thyroid nodule (not recorded which). Some clones in this sample may be carry-over from other donors' samples.

The V call is TRBV30, the J call TRBJ2-7; TRBD2 might be the D (7 bases). Per germline, CDR1 GTSNPN and CDR2 SVGIG (reference sequence). The V and J ends lost 2 bases and 6 bases respectively, with 11 bases between them. The CDR3 is 12 residues long. The CDR3 region is CAWSTRGAEQYV. The CDR3 DNA reads as TGTGCCTGGAGTACCCGGGGGGCCGAGCAGTACGTC.

The chain links TRBV4-3 to TRBJ2-1; the D gene is possibly TRBD2 (6 bases). Germline V gene data show CDR1 as LGHNA and CDR2 as YSLEER. CDR3 size: 15 residues. The ends were cut back, 0 bases at V and 5 bases at J, with 11 bases in the middle. CDR3 nucleotides: TGCGCCAGCAGCCAAGACCGCGGGGCAAACAATGAGCAGTTCTTC. The encoded protein is CASSQDRGANNEQFF.

This clone was seen a few times. The rearrangement uses TRBV27 and TRBJ2-1; 16 bases line up with TRBD2. The CDR3 consists of 17 residues. After removal of 6 bases from V and 0 bases from J, the junction contained 2 bases not matched to a gene. Looked up from germline, CDR1 is MNHEY and CDR2 is SMNVEV (reference sequence). CDR3: CASRGTSGRASYNEQFF. The CDR3 nucleotides read TGTGCCAGCAGGGGGACTAGCGGGAGGGCCTCCTACAATGAGCAGTTCTTC.

The sample holds a few counts of this clone. The CDR3: CASSLALGGYCSPLHF. The DNA for the CDR3 is TGTGCCAGCAGCTTAGCACTCGGGGGATACTGTTCACCCCTCCACTTT. This chain joins TRBV7-8 and TRBJ1-6; a weak D match, TRBD1 (5 bases). Germline V gene lookup returns CDR1 SGHVS and CDR2 FQNEAQ. The CDR3 extends over 16 amino acids. V was trimmed by 0 bases and J by 9 bases, leaving 15 bases between them.

This chain links TRBV6-5 with TRBJ2-1, with D possibly called TRBD1 or TRBD2 (5 bases each). Per the germline V gene, CDR1 is MNHEY and CDR2 is SVGAGI. V was cut by 4 bases and J by 8 bases, with 24 bases left in between. The CDR3 extends over 17 amino acids. The CDR3 protein is CASSLSRGPRLGDEQFF. The CDR3 DNA follows: TGTGCCAGCAGTTTATCGAGGGGACCTCGCCTAGGCGATGAGCAGTTCTTC.

The chain links TRBV6-2 or TRBV6-3 to TRBJ2-2; 12 positions match TRBD2. The CDR3 has 16 residues. CDR1 is MNHEY and CDR2 is SVGEGT in the germline V gene. Losses at the gene ends were 7 bases for V and 6 bases for J; bases not matched to a gene: 9. The CDR3 reads CASTSSSGRAAGELFF. CDR3 DNA: TGTGCCAGCACCTCATCTAGCGGGAGGGCCGCCGGGGAGCTGTTTTTT.

A few counts support this clone. V usage is TRBV6-2 or TRBV6-3 and J usage is TRBJ2-6; 9 nucleotides line up with TRBD2. The V gene's germline CDR1 is MNHEY and CDR2 SVGEGT. The CDR3 runs to 18 residues. J lost 0 bases, V lost 2 bases, and 5 bases had no gene match. The CDR3 spells CASSYKAGGLSGANVLTF. The CDR3 coding sequence is TGTGCCAGCAGTTACAAAGCGGGAGGACTCTCTGGGGCCAACGTCCTGACTTTC.

V is TRBV6-4 and J is TRBJ2-3; D may correspond to TRBD1 or TRBD2 (6 bases each). Trimming cost V 0 bases and J 0 bases, with 13 bases left between them. Germline CDR1 is MRHNA and CDR2 is SNTAGT. CDR3 size: 17 residues. The CDR3 protein is CASSDSFRGTSTDTQYF. Here the CDR3 DNA reads TGTGCCAGCAGTGACTCTTTTAGGGGGACTAGCACAGATACGCAGTATTTT.

The V call is TRBV27, the J call TRBJ2-1; 10 bases agree with TRBD1. CDR1 and CDR2 from the germline V gene are MNHEY and SMNVEV (reference sequence). V lost 0 bases to trimming and J lost 7 bases; unmatched junction nucleotides: 9. This CDR3 has 17 amino acids. The CDR3 reads CASSLSRERQGANEQFF. The CDR3 DNA reads TGTGCCAGCAGTTTATCGAGAGAAAGACAGGGGGCAAATGAGCAGTTCTTC.

This clone was found many times. The chain recombines TRBV19 with TRBJ1-1, with unresolved D. This CDR3 comprises 11 residues. Germline CDR1 LNHDA, CDR2 SQIVND (reference sequence). CDR3 in amino acids: CADNWNTEAFF. CDR3 nucleotides: TGTGCTGATAACTGGAACACTGAAGCTTTCTTT.